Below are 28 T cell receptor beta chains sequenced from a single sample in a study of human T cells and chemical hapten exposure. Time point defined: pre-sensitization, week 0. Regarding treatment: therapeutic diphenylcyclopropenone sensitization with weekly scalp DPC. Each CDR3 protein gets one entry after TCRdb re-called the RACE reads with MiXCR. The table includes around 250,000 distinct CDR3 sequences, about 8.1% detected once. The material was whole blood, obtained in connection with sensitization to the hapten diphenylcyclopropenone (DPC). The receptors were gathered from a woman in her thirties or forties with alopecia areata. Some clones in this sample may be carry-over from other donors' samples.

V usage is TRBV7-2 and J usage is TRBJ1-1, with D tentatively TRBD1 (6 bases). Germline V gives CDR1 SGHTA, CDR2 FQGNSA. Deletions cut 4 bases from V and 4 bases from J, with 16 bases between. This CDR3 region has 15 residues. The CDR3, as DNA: TGTGCCAGCAGCTCCATGCCAGGGGAGGTCACTGAAGCTTTCTTT. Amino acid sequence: CASSSMPGEVTEAFF. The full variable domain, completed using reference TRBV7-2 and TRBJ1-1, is GAGVSQSPSNKVTEKGKDVELRCDPISGHTALYWYRQSLGQGLEFLIYFQGNSAPDKSGLPSDRFSAERTGGSVSTLTIQRTQQEDSAVYLCASSSMPGEVTEAFFGQGTRLTVV.

CDR3 loop: CASSQGLATGELFF. CDR3 DNA: TGTGCCAGCAGCCAAGGACTAGCGACCGGGGAGCTGTTTTTT. The rearrangement joins TRBV4-2 to TRBJ2-2; 8 nucleotides agree with TRBD2. J gave up 5 bases and V 1 base, and 0 bases lay outside the gene matches. The CDR3 consists of 14 residues. Germline lookup yields CDR1 LGHNA and CDR2 YNFKEQ.

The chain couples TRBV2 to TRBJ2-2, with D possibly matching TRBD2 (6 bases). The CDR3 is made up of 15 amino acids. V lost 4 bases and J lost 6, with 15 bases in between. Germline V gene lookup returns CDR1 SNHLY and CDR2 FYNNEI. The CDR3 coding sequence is TGTGCCAGCAGTGGGTTCAGGGAGCGGGCCGGGGAGCTGTTTTTT. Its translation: CASSGFRERAGELFF.

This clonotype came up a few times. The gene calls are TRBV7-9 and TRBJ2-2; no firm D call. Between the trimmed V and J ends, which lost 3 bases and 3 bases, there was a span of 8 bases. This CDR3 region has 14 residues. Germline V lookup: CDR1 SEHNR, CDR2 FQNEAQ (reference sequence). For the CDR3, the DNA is TGTGCCAGCAGCTTTGGGTCAGACACCGGGGAGCTGTTTTTT. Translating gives CASSFGSDTGELFF.

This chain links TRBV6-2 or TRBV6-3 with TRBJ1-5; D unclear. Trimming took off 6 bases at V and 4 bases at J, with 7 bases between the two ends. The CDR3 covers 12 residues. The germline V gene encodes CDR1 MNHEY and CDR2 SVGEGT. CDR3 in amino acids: CASRGLNQPQHF. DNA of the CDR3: TGTGCCAGCAGAGGTCTTAATCAGCCCCAGCATTTT.

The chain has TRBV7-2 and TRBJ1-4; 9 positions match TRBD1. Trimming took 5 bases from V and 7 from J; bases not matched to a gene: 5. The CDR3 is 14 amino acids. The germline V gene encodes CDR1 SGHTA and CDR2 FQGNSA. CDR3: CASSPQGAVEKLFF. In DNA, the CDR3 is TGTGCCAGCAGCCCACAGGGGGCCGTTGAAAAACTGTTTTTT. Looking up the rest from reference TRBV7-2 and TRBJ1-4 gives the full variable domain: GAGVSQSPSNKVTEKGKDVELRCDPISGHTALYWYRQSLGQGLEFLIYFQGNSAPDKSGLPSDRFSAERTGGSVSTLTIQRTQQEDSAVYLCASSPQGAVEKLFFGSGTQLSVL.

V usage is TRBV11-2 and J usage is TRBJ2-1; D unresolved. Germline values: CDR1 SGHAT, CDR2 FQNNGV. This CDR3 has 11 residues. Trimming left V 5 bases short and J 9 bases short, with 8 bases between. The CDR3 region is CASSRTGEQFF. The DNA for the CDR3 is TGTGCCAGCAGCCGGACCGGTGAGCAGTTCTTC. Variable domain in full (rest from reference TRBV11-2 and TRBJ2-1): EAGVAQSPRYKIIEKRQSVAFWCNPISGHATLYWYQQILGQGPKLLIQFQNNGVVDDSQLPKDRFSAERLKGVDSTLKIQPAKLEDSAVYLCASSRTGEQFFGPGTRLTVL.

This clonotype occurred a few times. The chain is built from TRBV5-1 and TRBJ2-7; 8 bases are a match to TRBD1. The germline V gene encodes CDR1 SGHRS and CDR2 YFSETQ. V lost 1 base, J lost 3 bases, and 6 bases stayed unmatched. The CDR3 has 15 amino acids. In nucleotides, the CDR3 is TGCGCCAGCAGCTTGCGCGGGACAGGCCGCTACGAGCAGTACTTC. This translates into CASSLRGTGRYEQYF.

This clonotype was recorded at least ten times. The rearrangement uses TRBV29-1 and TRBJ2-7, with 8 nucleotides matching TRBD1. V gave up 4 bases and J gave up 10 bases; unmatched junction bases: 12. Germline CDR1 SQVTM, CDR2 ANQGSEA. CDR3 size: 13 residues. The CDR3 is CSVGRGQGAGQYF. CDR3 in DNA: TGCAGCGTTGGCCGCGGACAGGGAGCAGGCCAGTACTTC.

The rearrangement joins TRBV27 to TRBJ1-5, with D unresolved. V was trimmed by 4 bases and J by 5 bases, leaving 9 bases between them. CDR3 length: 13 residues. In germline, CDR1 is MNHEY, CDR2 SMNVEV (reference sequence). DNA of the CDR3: TGTGCCAGCAGTTCCCAACTCCATCAGCCCCAGCATTTT. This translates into CASSSQLHQPQHF.

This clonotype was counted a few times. CDR3 bases: TGCAGCGCCTGCCCCATCAATTTCGATGAGCAGTTCTTC. Translating it yields CSACPINFDEQFF. The chain employs TRBV29-1 and TRBJ2-1; no clear D gene. The V end was cut by 7 bases, the J end by 8 bases, with 18 bases between. This CDR3 region has 13 residues. Germline CDR1 SQVTM, CDR2 ANQGSEA.

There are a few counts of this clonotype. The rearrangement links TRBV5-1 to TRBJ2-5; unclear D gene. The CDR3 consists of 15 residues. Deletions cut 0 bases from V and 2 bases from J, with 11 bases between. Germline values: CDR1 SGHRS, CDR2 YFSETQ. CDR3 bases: TGCGCCAGCAGCTTGGTACCGGGCCCTCAAGAGACCCAGTACTTC. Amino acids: CASSLVPGPQETQYF.

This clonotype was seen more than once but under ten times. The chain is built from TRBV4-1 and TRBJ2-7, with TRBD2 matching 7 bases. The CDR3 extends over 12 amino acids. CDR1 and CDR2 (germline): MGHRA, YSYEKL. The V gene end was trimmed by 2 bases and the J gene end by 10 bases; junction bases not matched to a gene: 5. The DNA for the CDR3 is TGCGCCAGCAGCCAATCGGGCGGGAGTCAGTACTTC. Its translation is CASSQSGGSQYF.

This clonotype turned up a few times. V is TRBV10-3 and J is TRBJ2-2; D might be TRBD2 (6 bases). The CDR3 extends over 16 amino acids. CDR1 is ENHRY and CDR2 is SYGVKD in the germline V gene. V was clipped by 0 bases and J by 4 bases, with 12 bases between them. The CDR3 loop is CAISESRSGLTGELFF. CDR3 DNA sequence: TGTGCCATCAGTGAGTCGCGTTCGGGACTCACCGGGGAGCTGTTTTTT.

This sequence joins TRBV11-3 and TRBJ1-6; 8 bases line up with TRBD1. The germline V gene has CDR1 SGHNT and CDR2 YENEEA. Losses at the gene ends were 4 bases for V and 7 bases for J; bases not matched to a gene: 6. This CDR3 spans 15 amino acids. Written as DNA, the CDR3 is TGTGCCAGCAGCTCTTTCGGACAGGGAAATTCACCCCTCCACTTT. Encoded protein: CASSSFGQGNSPLHF.

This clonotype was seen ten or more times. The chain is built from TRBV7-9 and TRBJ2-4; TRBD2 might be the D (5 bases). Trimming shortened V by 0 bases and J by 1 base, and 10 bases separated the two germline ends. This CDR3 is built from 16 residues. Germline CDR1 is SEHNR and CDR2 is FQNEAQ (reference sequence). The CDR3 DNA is TGTGCCAGCAGCTTAGCCGCGGGCCATGCCAAAAACATTCAGTACTTC. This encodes CASSLAAGHAKNIQYF. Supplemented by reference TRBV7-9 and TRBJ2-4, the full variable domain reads DTGVSQNPRHKITKRGQNVTFRCDPISEHNRLYWYRQTLGQGPEFLTYFQNEAQLEKSRLLSDRFSAERPKGSFSTLEIQRTEQGDSAMYLCASSLAAGHAKNIQYFGAGTRLSVL.

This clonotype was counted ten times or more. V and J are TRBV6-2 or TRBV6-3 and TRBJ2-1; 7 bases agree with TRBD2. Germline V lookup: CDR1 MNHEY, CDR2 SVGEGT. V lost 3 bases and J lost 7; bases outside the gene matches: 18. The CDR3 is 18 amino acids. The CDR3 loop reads CASSYRSGTERFPNEQFF. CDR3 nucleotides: TGTGCCAGCAGTTATAGGAGCGGGACGGAGAGATTCCCAAATGAGCAGTTCTTC.

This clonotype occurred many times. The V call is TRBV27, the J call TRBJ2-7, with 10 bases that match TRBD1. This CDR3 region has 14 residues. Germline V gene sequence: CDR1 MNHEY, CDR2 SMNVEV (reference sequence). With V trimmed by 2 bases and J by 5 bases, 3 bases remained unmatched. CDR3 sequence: CASSLRDRGDEQYF. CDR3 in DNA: TGTGCCAGCAGTTTACGGGACAGGGGCGACGAGCAGTACTTC.

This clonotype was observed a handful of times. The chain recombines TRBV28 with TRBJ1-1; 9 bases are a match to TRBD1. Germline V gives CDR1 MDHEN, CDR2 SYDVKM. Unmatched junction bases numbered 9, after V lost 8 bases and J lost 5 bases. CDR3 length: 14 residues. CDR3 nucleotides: TGTGCCAGCGGATACAGGGGGCTTGGGACTGAAGCTTTCTTT. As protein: CASGYRGLGTEAFF. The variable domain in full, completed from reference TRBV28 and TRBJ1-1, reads DVKVTQSSRYLVKRTGEKVFLECVQDMDHENMFWYRQDPGLGLRLIYFSYDVKMKEKGDIPEGYSVSREKKERFSLILESASTNQTSMYLCASGYRGLGTEAFFGQGTRLTVV.

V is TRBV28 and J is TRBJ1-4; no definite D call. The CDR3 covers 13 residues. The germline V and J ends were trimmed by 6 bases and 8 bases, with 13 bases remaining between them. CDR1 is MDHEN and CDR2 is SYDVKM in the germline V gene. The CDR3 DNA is TGTGCCAGCAGCCAAAGCGGGGTGGAAAAACTGTTTTTT. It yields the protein CASSQSGVEKLFF.

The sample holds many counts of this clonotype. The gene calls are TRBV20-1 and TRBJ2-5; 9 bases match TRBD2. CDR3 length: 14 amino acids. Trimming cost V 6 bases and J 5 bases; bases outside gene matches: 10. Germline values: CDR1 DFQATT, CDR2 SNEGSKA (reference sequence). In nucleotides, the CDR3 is TGCAGTGCCTCTATAGCGGGAGAGGGTGAGACCCAGTACTTC. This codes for CSASIAGEGETQYF.

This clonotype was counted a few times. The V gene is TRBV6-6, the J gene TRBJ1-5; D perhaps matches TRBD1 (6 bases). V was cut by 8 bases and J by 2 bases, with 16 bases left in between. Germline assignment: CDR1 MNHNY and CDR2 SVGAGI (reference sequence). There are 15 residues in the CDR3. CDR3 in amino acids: CASFTSDRRNQPQHF. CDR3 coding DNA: TGTGCCAGCTTCACCTCGGACAGACGCAATCAGCCCCAGCATTTT.

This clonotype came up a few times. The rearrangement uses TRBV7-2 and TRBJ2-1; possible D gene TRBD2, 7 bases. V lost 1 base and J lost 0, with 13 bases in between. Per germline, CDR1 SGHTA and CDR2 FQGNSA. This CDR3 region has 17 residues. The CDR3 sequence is CASSLEGGGSSYNEQFF. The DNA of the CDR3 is TGTGCCAGCAGCTTAGAGGGAGGGGGAAGCTCCTACAATGAGCAGTTCTTC.

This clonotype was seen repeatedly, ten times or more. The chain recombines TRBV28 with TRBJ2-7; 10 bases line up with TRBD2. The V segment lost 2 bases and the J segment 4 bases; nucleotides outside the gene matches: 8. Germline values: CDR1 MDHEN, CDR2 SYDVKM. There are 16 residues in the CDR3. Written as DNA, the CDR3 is TGTGCCAGCAGTTTAGCCCTAGCGGGAGTCGTTTACGAGCAGTACTTC. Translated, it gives CASSLALAGVVYEQYF.

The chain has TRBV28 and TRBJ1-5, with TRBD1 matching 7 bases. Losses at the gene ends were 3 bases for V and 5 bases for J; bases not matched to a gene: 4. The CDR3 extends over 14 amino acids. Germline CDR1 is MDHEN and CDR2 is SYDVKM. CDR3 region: CASSFPQGDQPQHF. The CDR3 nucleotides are TGTGCCAGCAGTTTCCCCCAGGGGGATCAGCCCCAGCATTTT.

The CDR3 DNA reads TGCGCCAGCAGCCAAGGAACGGGACTAGCGGGAGGCCGCAACATTCAGTACTTC. It codes for CASSQGTGLAGGRNIQYF. This chain joins TRBV4-1 and TRBJ2-4, with 15 bases aligning to TRBD2. This CDR3 is 18 amino acids long. CDR1 and CDR2 (germline): MGHRA, YSYEKL. With 1 base clipped from V and 7 bases from J, the junction kept 8 bases outside the gene matches.

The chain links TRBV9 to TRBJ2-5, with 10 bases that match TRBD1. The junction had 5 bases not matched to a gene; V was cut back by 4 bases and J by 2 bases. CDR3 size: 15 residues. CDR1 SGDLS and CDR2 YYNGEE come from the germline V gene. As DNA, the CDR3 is TGTGCCAGCAGCCCGGGACAGGGGCGACAAGAGACCCAGTACTTC. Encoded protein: CASSPGQGRQETQYF.

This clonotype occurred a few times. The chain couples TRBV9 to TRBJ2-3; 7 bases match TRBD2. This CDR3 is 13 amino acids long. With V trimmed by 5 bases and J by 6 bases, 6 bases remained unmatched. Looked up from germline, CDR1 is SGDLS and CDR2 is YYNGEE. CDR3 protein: CASRPAGDDTQYF. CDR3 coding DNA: TGTGCCAGCAGACCCGCGGGAGATGATACGCAGTATTTT.